A selection of T cell receptor beta chains follows, all from one sample in a study of T cells in Graves' hyperthyroidism and ophthalmopathy. TCRdb re-called the multiplex PCR reads with MiXCR, one entry per CDR3 protein. The sample carries 700,000 or so distinct CDR3 sequences, roughly 15% recorded once. Sequencing was done on a sample of blood. The receptors derive from a woman between 45 and 60 years old with Graves' ophthalmopathy. Both conserved end residues are trimmed from each CDR3. Rows may omit the clone size; those that give it use once, few, many or a size class.

TRBJ2-3,TRBV5-1,many,ASSLGLTTSTDTQY
TRBJ1-1,TRBV15,many,ATSRALPGSEAF
TRBJ2-7,TRBV7-9,.,ASSQGQVVDEQY
TRBJ2-7,TRBV6-2/TRBV6-3,.,ASSPRTDWNEQY
TRBJ2-2,TRBV10-3,few,AISEGTGVTGELF
TRBJ1-1,TRBV28,many,ASGWRGTEAF
TRBJ1-1,TRBV19,many,ASKLRGRNTEAF
TRBJ2-7,TRBV2,many,ASSWGVVEQY
TRBJ1-1,TRBV7-9,few,ASSPRTSEAF
TRBJ2-4,TRBV6-2/TRBV6-3,.,ASSKRQGLDIQY
TRBJ1-1,TRBV7-2,many,ASSLVGGRHTEAF
TRBJ1-2,TRBV24-1,many,ATSDLHGYT
TRBJ2-1,TRBV10-3,few,AISEWGANYNEQF
TRBJ2-3,TRBV6-2/TRBV6-3,.,ASRRGQGSSTDTQY
TRBJ1-1,TRBV19,.,ASSEPRGRWTEAF
TRBJ1-2,TRBV12-5,.,ASGPLHRDGYT
TRBJ2-1,TRBV5-1,.,ASSLGVGAYNEQF
TRBJ2-1,TRBV30,many,AWRAQGDMQF
TRBJ2-1,TRBV7-8,many,ASSLYSRQFGPYNEQF
TRBJ1-4,TRBV27,.,ASRIQGAATNEKLF
TRBJ2-2,TRBV12-3/TRBV12-4,many,ASSLFATSGGTGELF
TRBJ2-3,TRBV7-2,many,ASSSNQRDTQY
TRBJ2-1,TRBV13,many,ASSLVSPGTSGYRRPYNEQF
TRBJ2-1,TRBV7-2,many,ASTPSSGRANEQF
TRBJ2-1,TRBV20-1,few,SASFGTRTNEQF
TRBJ2-1,TRBV9,once,ASSVTSGRVHNEQF
TRBJ2-2,TRBV7-8,.,ASSLEPSWINIGELF
TRBJ1-1,TRBV19,.,ASSIDRGNTEAF
TRBJ2-6,TRBV3-1,.,ASSQGDTGGAFSGANVLT
TRBJ2-3,TRBV28,many,ASSAVTQY
TRBJ2-7,TRBV19,few,ASRSGSHYEQY
TRBJ2-1,TRBV2,many,ASRLSSNNEQF
TRBJ2-2,TRBV5-5,few,ASSKDPPGELF
TRBJ2-3,TRBV7-2,many,ASGGWSTDTQY
TRBJ1-6,TRBV28,many,ASSIHSQGPKPLH
TRBJ2-7,TRBV10-1,many,ASSETRDYTLYEQY
TRBJ2-1,TRBV4-3,.,ASSPFRDSYNEQF
TRBJ2-2,TRBV20-1,.,SARSWTENTGELF
TRBJ2-2,TRBV19,.,ATGGRPPLGTAGELF
TRBJ2-4,TRBV29-1,few,SVGLAGSKNIQY
TRBJ1-2,TRBV6-5,.,ASSYDGTDGYT
TRBJ2-5,TRBV7-8,many,ASSPWTGSREETQY
TRBJ2-7,TRBV2,many,ASSEMGQGSYEQY
TRBJ2-7,TRBV14,few,ASSQPRTGGRLEQY